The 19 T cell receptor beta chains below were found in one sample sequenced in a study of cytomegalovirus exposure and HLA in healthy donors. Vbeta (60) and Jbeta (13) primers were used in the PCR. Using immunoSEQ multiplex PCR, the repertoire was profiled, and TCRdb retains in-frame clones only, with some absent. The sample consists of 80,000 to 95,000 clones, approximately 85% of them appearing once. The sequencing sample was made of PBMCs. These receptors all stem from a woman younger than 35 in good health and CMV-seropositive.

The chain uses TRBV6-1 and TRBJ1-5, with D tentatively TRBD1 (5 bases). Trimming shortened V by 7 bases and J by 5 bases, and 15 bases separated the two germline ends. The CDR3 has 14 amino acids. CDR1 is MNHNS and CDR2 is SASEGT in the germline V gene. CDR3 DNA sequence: TGTGCCAGCATAGAATCAGGGCTCGATCAGCCCCAGCATTTT. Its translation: CASIESGLDQPQHF.

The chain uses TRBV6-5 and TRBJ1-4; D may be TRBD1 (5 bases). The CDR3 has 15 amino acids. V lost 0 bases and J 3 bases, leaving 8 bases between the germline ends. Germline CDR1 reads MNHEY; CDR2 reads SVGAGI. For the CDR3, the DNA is TGTGCCAGCAGTTACTCGATAGGGGCTAATGAAAAACTGTTTTTT. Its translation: CASSYSIGANEKLFF.

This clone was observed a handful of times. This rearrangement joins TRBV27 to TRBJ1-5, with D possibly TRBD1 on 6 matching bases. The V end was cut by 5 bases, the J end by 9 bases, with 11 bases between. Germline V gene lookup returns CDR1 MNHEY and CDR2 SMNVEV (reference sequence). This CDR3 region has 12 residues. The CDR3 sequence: CASSPQTGPQHF. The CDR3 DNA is TGTGCCAGCAGTCCCCAGACAGGGCCCCAGCATTTT.

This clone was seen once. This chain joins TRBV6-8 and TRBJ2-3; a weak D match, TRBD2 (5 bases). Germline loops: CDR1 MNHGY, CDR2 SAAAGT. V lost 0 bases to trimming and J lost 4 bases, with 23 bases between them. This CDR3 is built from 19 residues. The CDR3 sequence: CASSYSRGLRRKTSDTQYF. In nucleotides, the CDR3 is TGTGCCAGCAGTTACTCCCGGGGATTGCGTCGGAAAACGTCAGATACGCAGTATTTT.

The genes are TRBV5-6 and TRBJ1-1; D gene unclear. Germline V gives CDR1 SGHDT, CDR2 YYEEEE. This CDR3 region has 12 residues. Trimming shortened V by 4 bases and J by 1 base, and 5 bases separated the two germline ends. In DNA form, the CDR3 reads TGTGCCAGCAGCCTGAGGAACACTGAAGCTTTCTTT. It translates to CASSLRNTEAFF.

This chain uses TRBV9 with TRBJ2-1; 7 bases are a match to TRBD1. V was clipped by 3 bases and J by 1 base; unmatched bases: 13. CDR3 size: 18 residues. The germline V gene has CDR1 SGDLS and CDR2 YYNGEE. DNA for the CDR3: TGTGCCAGCAGCGAATCGGGGACAGTGGCCTATTCCTACAATGAGCAGTTCTTC. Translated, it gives CASSESGTVAYSYNEQFF. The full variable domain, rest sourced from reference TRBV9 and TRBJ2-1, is DSGVTQTPKHLITATGQRVTLRCSPRSGDLSVYWYQQSLDQGLQFLIQYYNGEERAKGNILERFSAQQFPDLHSELNLSSLELGDSALYFCASSESGTVAYSYNEQFFGPGTRLTVL.

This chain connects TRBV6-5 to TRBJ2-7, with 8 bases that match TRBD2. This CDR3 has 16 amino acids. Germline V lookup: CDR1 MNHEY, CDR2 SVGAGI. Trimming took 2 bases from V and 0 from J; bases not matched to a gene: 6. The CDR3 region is CASSYQAGESSYEQYF. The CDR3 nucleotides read TGTGCCAGCAGTTACCAAGCGGGAGAGAGCTCCTACGAGCAGTACTTC.

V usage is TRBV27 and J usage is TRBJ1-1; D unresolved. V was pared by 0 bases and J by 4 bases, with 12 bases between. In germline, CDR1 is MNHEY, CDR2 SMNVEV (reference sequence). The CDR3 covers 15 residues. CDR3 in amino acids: CASSLSLEQITEAFF. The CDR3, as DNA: TGTGCCAGCAGTTTATCTCTGGAGCAGATCACTGAAGCTTTCTTT.

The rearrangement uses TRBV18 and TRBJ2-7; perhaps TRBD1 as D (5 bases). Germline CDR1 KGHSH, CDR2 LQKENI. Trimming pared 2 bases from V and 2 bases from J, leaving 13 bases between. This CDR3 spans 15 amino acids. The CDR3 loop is CASSPGSDTAYEQYF. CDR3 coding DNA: TGTGCCAGCTCACCAGGATCGGACACAGCCTACGAGCAGTACTTC. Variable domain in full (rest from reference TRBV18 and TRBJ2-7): NAGVMQNPRHLVRRRGQEARLRCSPMKGHSHVYWYRQLPEEGLKFMVYLQKENIIDESGMPKERFSAEFPKEGPSILRIQQVVRGDSAAYFCASSPGSDTAYEQYFGPGTRLTVT.

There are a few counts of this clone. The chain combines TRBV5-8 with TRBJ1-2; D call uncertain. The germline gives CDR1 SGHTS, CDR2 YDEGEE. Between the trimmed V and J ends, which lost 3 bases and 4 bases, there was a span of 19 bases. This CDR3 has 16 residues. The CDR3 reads CASSSRPGIRFYGYTF. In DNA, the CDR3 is TGTGCCAGCAGCTCTCGCCCCGGGATCCGATTCTATGGCTACACCTTC.

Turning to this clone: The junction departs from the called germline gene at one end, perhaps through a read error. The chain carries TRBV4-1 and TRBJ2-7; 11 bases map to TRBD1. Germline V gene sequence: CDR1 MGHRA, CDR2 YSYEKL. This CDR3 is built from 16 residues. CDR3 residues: CASSEDPGQGAYEQYF. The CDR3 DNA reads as TGCGCCAGCAGCGAAGACCCCGGACAGGGGGCGTACGAGCAGTACTTC.

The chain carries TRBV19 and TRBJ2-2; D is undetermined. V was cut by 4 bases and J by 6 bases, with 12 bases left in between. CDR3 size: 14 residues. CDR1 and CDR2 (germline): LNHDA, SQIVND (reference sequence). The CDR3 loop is CASSNTVSSGELFF. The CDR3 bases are TGTGCCAGTAGTAATACAGTTTCCTCCGGGGAGCTGTTTTTT.

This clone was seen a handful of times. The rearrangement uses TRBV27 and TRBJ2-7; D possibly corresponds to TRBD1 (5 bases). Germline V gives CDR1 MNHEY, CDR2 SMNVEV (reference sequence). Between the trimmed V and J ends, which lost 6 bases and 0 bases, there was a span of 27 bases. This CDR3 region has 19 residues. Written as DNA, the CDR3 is TGTGCCAGCAGAACCGCGGACACCAGGCCCGGCCGCAACTCCTACGAGCAGTACTTC. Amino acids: CASRTADTRPGRNSYEQYF.

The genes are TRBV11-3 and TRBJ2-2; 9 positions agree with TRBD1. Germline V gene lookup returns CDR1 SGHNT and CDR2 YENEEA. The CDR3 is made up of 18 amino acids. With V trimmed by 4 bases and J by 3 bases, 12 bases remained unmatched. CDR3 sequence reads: CASSSPGHRGPDTGELFF. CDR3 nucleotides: TGTGCCAGCAGCTCCCCCGGGCACAGGGGGCCGGACACCGGGGAGCTGTTTTTT.

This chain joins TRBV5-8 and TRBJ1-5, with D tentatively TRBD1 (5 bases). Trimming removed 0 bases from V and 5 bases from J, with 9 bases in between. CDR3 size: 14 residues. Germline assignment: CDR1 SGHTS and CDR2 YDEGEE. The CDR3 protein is CASSLGQGDQPQHF. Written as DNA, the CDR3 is TGTGCCAGCAGCTTGGGCCAGGGTGATCAGCCCCAGCATTTT.

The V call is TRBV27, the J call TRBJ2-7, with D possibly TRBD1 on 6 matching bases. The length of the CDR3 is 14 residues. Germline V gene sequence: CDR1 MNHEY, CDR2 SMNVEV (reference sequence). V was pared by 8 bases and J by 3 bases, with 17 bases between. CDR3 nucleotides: TGTGCCAGCTGGGGGCAAGATAGCCGCTACGAGCAGTACTTC. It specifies CASWGQDSRYEQYF.

CDR3 protein: CANSRDRAQETQYF. The CDR3 region has the DNA TGTGCCAACAGCCGGGACAGGGCCCAAGAGACCCAGTACTTC. This chain connects TRBV2 to TRBJ2-5; 9 bases align to TRBD1. Germline CDR1 is SNHLY and CDR2 is FYNNEI. This CDR3 has 14 residues. Trimming cost V 10 bases and J 1 base; bases outside gene matches: 7.

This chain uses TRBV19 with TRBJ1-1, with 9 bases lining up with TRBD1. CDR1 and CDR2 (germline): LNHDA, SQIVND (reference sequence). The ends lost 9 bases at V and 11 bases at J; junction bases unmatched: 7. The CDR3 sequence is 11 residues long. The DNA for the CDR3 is TGTGCCAGCCAAAGACAGGGGGGTGCTTTCTTT. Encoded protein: CASQRQGGAFF. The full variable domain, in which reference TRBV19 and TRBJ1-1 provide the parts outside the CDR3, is DGGITQSPKYLFRKEGQNVTLSCEQNLNHDAMYWYRQDPGQGLRLIYYSQIVNDFQKGDIAEGYSVSREKKESFPLTVTSAQKNPTAFYLCASQRQGGAFFGQGTRLTVV.

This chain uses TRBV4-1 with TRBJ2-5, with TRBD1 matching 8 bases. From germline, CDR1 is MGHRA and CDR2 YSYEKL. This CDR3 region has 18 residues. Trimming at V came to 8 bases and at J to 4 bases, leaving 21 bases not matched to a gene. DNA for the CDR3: TGCGCCAGCGGGTGGGGCCTTGGGGACAGGCCCCTAGGAGAGACCCAGTACTTC. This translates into CASGWGLGDRPLGETQYF.